The 16 T cell receptor beta chains presented below share a single source sample, sequenced in a study of T-cell reconstitution after alpha-beta-depleted transplantation in children. The authors prepared the TCRbeta library with unique molecular identifiers. In TCRdb, the PCR reads were re-called with MiXCR into one record per CDR3 protein. The data show about 230,000 distinct CDR3 sequences, with around 9.6% seen just once and over 5% held by the top ten. Sequenced here: PBMCs from the stem cell graft donor, sampled from the stem cell graft. Receptors were obtained from a human donor who donated a stem cell graft to a child with acute lymphoblastic leukemia.

This clonotype was recorded many times. V is TRBV29-1 and J is TRBJ1-2, with no clear D. This CDR3 is 14 amino acids long. Per the germline V gene, CDR1 is SQVTM and CDR2 is ANQGSEA. With 0 bases removed from V and 2 bases from J, the gap between germline ends came to 10 bases. CDR3 coding DNA: TGCAGCGTTGAAGAAGAGCAGGCCAACTATGGCTACACCTTC. This translates into CSVEEEQANYGYTF.

V gene TRBV7-2 combines with J gene TRBJ2-5, with D perhaps matching TRBD1 or TRBD2 (6 bases each). CDR3 size: 20 residues. V lost 4 bases and J lost 2, with 29 bases in between. Looked up from germline, CDR1 is SGHTA and CDR2 is FQGNSA. The CDR3 DNA follows: TGTGCCAGCAGCTACAAAACTTGGGACACTCTGACTAGGGGGCAAGAGACCCAGTACTTC. It encodes CASSYKTWDTLTRGQETQYF. The variable domain in full, completed from reference TRBV7-2 and TRBJ2-5, reads GAGVSQSPSNKVTEKGKDVELRCDPISGHTALYWYRQSLGQGLEFLIYFQGNSAPDKSGLPSDRFSAERTGGSVSTLTIQRTQQEDSAVYLCASSYKTWDTLTRGQETQYFGPGTRLLVL.

This chain uses TRBV12-3 or TRBV12-4 with TRBJ2-1; either TRBD1 or TRBD2 may supply D (5 bases each). The CDR3 has 13 amino acids. V lost 6 bases and J 8 bases, leaving 14 bases between the germline ends. The CDR3 reads CASSPQVGDEQFF. CDR3 bases: TGTGCCAGCAGCCCCCAGGTGGGGGATGAGCAGTTCTTC.

This chain joins TRBV12-3 or TRBV12-4 and TRBJ2-6; tentative D call: TRBD2 (5 bases). The CDR3 is 16 amino acids. V dropped 8 bases and J dropped 0 bases, with 14 bases sitting between them. CDR3: CASGGPRSSGANVLTF. DNA of the CDR3: TGTGCCAGCGGCGGGCCTCGGTCCTCTGGGGCCAACGTCCTGACTTTC.

This clonotype showed up just a few times. The rearrangement links TRBV7-9 to TRBJ2-3, with D perhaps matching TRBD2 (6 bases). V was pared by 0 bases and J by 0 bases, with 13 bases between. The CDR3 has 17 amino acids. Germline values: CDR1 SEHNR, CDR2 FQNEAQ (reference sequence). Here the CDR3 DNA reads TGTGCCAGCAGCTTAGCGTTCGGGAGTTCTAGCACAGATACGCAGTATTTT. Its protein is CASSLAFGSSSTDTQYF.

This chain connects TRBV10-3 to TRBJ1-4; D call uncertain. V lost 0 bases, J lost 0 bases, and 5 bases lay in between. Germline V gene data show CDR1 as ENHRY and CDR2 as SYGVKD. The length of the CDR3 is 15 residues. CDR3 sequence (DNA): TGTGCCATCAGTGAGTCCCGAGCAACTAATGAAAAACTGTTTTTT. It yields the protein CAISESRATNEKLFF.

This clonotype was seen only a few times. The chain carries TRBV15 and TRBJ1-2; tentatively, D is TRBD1 (5 bases). Germline V lookup: CDR1 LNHNV, CDR2 YYDKDF (reference sequence). The CDR3 sequence is 15 residues long. V was shortened by 3 bases and J by 4 bases, with 15 bases between the two germline ends. CDR3 bases: TGTGCCACCAGCAGGGGGGGGTCCCCCACCTATGGCTACACCTTC. Translated, it gives CATSRGGSPTYGYTF.

V and J are TRBV6-1 and TRBJ2-5, with 10 bases identical to TRBD2. With 7 bases clipped from V and 1 base from J, the junction kept 3 bases outside the gene matches. From germline, CDR1 is MNHNS and CDR2 SASEGT. This CDR3 spans 14 amino acids. The CDR3 DNA follows: TGTGCCAGCACAGCTAGCGGGGGCCAAGAGACCCAGTACTTC. Protein: CASTASGGQETQYF.

V usage is TRBV5-1 and J usage is TRBJ2-3; 9 bases are shared with TRBD2. Germline-derived CDR1 and CDR2 are SGHRS and YFSETQ. This CDR3 is 14 amino acids long. After removal of 7 bases from V and 1 base from J, the junction contained 4 bases not matched to a gene. The CDR3: CASGERGGTDTQYF. The CDR3 nucleotides are TGCGCCAGCGGAGAGCGGGGGGGCACAGATACGCAGTATTTT.

This clonotype has ten or more counts. The chain combines TRBV6-6 with TRBJ1-1, with no clear D. Trimming took off 4 bases at V and 7 bases at J, with 7 bases between the two ends. The CDR3 is made up of 11 amino acids. In germline, CDR1 is MNHNY, CDR2 SVGAGI (reference sequence). The CDR3 nucleotides read TGTGCCAGCAGTTCCACAGTTGAAGCTTTCTTT. It encodes CASSSTVEAFF.

The sample holds a few counts of this clonotype. This sequence joins TRBV12-3 or TRBV12-4 and TRBJ1-2, with 8 bases fitting TRBD1. The CDR3 has 15 residues. The V and J ends lost 6 bases and 0 bases, in that order; junction bases with no gene match: 6. The DNA of the CDR3 is TGTGCCAGCAGACGGGGACAGGAACCTAACTATGGCTACACCTTC. This codes for CASRRGQEPNYGYTF.

This clonotype was counted only a few times. The chain recombines TRBV5-1 with TRBJ2-1; the D is unclear. Germline assignment: CDR1 SGHRS and CDR2 YFSETQ. The CDR3 consists of 14 residues. V lost 0 bases, J lost 3 bases, and 7 bases lay in between. DNA for the CDR3: TGCGCCAGCAGCTTGGCTGCCCTCTACAATGAGCAGTTCTTC. As protein: CASSLAALYNEQFF.

The chain carries TRBV19 and TRBJ1-1; 7 nucleotides line up with TRBD1. After removal of 2 bases from V and 5 bases from J, the junction contained 2 bases not matched to a gene. The CDR3 has 13 amino acids. Germline assignment: CDR1 LNHDA and CDR2 SQIVND (reference sequence). CDR3 sequence: CASSINRGTEAFF. The CDR3 DNA is TGTGCCAGTAGTATAAACAGGGGAACTGAAGCTTTCTTT.

Many counts were recorded for this clonotype. This chain links TRBV9 with TRBJ2-2; D might be TRBD1 (5 bases). Looked up from germline, CDR1 is SGDLS and CDR2 is YYNGEE. With 3 bases removed from V and 0 bases from J, the gap between germline ends came to 12 bases. The CDR3 runs to 16 residues. CDR3: CASSDIWTPNTGELFF. The CDR3 DNA follows: TGTGCCAGCAGCGACATATGGACACCGAACACCGGGGAGCTGTTTTTT.

This clonotype showed up just a few times. This chain uses TRBV4-1 with TRBJ1-4, with D unresolved. Trimming left V 1 base short and J 8 bases short, with 11 bases between. CDR3 length equals 14 residues. Germline-derived CDR1 and CDR2 are MGHRA and YSYEKL. The CDR3 sequence is CASSQVGVEEKLFF. DNA for the CDR3: TGCGCCAGCAGCCAAGTCGGGGTGGAAGAAAAACTGTTTTTT.

The rearrangement joins TRBV19 to TRBJ1-1; 8 bases line up with TRBD1. V dropped 7 bases and J dropped 5; count of bases not matched to a gene: 12. The CDR3 has 15 amino acids. Germline CDR1 LNHDA, CDR2 SQIVND (reference sequence). CDR3 sequence (DNA): TGTGCCAGTAAAAGGACAGGGAGGTTACGAACTGAAGCTTTCTTT. This translates into CASKRTGRLRTEAFF.